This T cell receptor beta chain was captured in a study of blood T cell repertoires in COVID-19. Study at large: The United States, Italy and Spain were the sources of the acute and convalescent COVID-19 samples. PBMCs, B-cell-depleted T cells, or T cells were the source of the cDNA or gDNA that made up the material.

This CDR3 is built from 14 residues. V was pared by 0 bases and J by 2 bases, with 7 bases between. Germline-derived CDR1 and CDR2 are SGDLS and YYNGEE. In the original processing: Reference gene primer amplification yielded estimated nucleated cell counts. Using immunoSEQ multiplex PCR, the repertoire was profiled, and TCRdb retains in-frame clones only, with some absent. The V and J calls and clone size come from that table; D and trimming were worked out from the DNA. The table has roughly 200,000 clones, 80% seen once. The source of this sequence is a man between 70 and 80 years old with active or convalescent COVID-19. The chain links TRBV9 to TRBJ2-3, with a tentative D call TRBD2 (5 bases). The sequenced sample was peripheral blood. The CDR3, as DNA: TGTGCCAGCAGCGTAGCGGGGTTCACAGATACGCAGTATTTT. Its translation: CASSVAGFTDTQYF.